These T cell receptor beta chains were read from a single sample in a study of blood T cell repertoires in COVID-19. TCRdb's table, derived via immunoSEQ multiplex PCR, lists solely in-frame clones and lacks some. The data show fewer than 75,000 clones, roughly three quarters seen once. The material sequenced was peripheral blood. Receptor source: a woman aged 60 to 75 with acute or convalescent COVID-19. The CDR3 runs from the conserved cysteine through the conserved F or W. The order of the fields is J gene, V gene, D gene, clone size, CDR3 protein, CDR3 DNA. A D gene is named only where the DNA matches it firmly. Clone size appears in some rows only: once, few, many, or a class for an expanded clone.

>TRBJ1-2|TRBV6-5|TRBD1|once
CASSRTGIIKYGYTF
TGTGCCAGCAGTAGGACAGGGATCATTAAATATGGCTACACCTTC
>TRBJ2-1|TRBV28|NA|NA
CASRVQGEGYNEQFF
TGTGCCAGCAGGGTACAGGGCGAAGGCTACAATGAGCAGTTCTTC
>TRBJ1-2|TRBV10-3|NA|NA
CAISDTSYGGIGYTF
TGTGCCATCAGTGACACATCATACGGGGGAATTGGCTACACCTTC
>TRBJ1-5|TRBV3-1/TRBV3-2|NA|NA
CASSQVGDQPQHF
TGTGCCAGCAGCCAAGTGGGAGATCAGCCCCAGCATTTT
>TRBJ2-5|TRBV9|NA|NA
CASSRGERSWETQYF
TGTGCCAGCAGTCGGGGAGAAAGGTCGTGGGAGACCCAGTACTTC
>TRBJ1-1|TRBV18|NA|NA
CASSLTQDLNTEAFF
TGTGCCAGCTCACTAACCCAGGACTTGAACACTGAAGCTTTCTTT
>TRBJ2-5|TRBV5-6|NA|NA
CASSKPGAGGSRTQYF
TGTGCCAGCAGCAAACCCGGAGCAGGGGGGTCTAGGACCCAGTACTTC
>TRBJ1-4|TRBV7-9|NA|NA
CASSLVTSGRERKLFF
TGTGCCAGCAGCTTAGTTACGTCAGGGAGGGAGAGAAAACTGTTTTTT
>TRBJ1-6|TRBV4-3|NA|once
CASSQDISGRNSPLHF
TGCGCCAGCAGCCAAGATATATCAGGGAGGAATTCACCCCTCCACTTT
>TRBJ2-2|TRBV19|TRBD2|NA
CASLPRLAGTNTGELFF
TGTGCCAGCTTGCCCAGACTAGCGGGAACGAACACCGGGGAGCTGTTTTTT
>TRBJ2-5|TRBV30|TRBD1|NA
CAWGGQGPKGPQYF
TGTGCCTGGGGGGGACAGGGCCCCAAGGGACCCCAGTACTTC
>TRBJ1-4|TRBV10-3|NA|few
CAIGGGGPLNEKLFF
TGTGCCATCGGCGGGGGCGGACCCCTTAATGAAAAACTGTTTTTT
>TRBJ2-3|TRBV11-1|TRBD1|NA
CASSLPGQGSGDTQYF
TGTGCCAGCAGCCTTCCGGGACAGGGGTCGGGAGATACGCAGTATTTT
>TRBJ2-6|TRBV11-3|NA|once
CASSLGGGAGANVLTF
TGTGCCAGCAGCTTAGGAGGGGGGGCCGGGGCCAACGTCCTGACTTTC
>TRBJ2-4|TRBV6-2/TRBV6-3|NA|NA
CASRFIGENIQYF
TGTGCCAGCCGTTTCATAGGGGAAAACATTCAGTACTTC
>TRBJ2-7|TRBV4-3|NA|few
CASSPAWDIAYEQYF
TGCGCCAGCAGCCCGGCCTGGGACATTGCCTACGAGCAGTACTTC
>TRBJ1-1|TRBV9|NA|NA
CASSPRVVNTEAFF
TGTGCCAGCAGTCCCAGGGTCGTGAACACTGAAGCTTTCTTT
>TRBJ2-1|TRBV28|NA|NA
CASSCTQVTGAWGDEQFF
TGTGCCAGCAGCTGTACGCAGGTCACAGGGGCCTGGGGGGATGAGCAGTTCTTC
>TRBJ2-3|TRBV3-1/TRBV3-2|NA|NA
CASSQVGGQYF
TGTGCCAGCAGCCAAGTGGGGGGACAGTATTTT
>TRBJ2-3|TRBV3-1/TRBV3-2|TRBD1|NA
CASSQARTGLTDTQYF
TGTGCCAGCAGCCAAGCCAGGACAGGGTTGACAGATACGCAGTATTTT
>TRBJ2-2|TRBV7-9|NA|NA
CASSSGSGELFF
TGTGCCAGCAGTTCAGGGTCCGGGGAGCTGTTTTTT
>TRBJ2-7|TRBV7-9|NA|NA
CASLSGTGPYEQYF
TGTGCCAGCTTGTCCGGAACAGGGCCCTACGAGCAGTACTTC
>TRBJ1-2|TRBV28|NA|NA
CASSERAGPGGYTF
TGTGCCAGCAGCGAAAGGGCCGGGCCGGGAGGCTACACCTTC
>TRBJ1-1|TRBV7-2|TRBD1|NA
CASSFFRQGNMNTEAFF
TGTGCCAGCAGCTTTTTCAGACAGGGGAACATGAACACTGAAGCTTTCTTT
>TRBJ2-3|TRBV14|TRBD1|NA
CASSLQTGVTDTQYF
TGTGCCAGCAGCCTCCAGACAGGGGTCACAGATACGCAGTATTTT
>TRBJ1-1|TRBV9|NA|NA
CASSRGGTRHAGQNTEAFF
TGTGCCAGCAGCAGGGGGGGAACTAGACACGCAGGTCAGAACACTGAAGCTTTCTTT
>TRBJ1-1|TRBV19|NA|NA
CASSIPQGAAFF
TGTGCCAGTAGTATTCCCCAGGGTGCGGCTTTCTTT